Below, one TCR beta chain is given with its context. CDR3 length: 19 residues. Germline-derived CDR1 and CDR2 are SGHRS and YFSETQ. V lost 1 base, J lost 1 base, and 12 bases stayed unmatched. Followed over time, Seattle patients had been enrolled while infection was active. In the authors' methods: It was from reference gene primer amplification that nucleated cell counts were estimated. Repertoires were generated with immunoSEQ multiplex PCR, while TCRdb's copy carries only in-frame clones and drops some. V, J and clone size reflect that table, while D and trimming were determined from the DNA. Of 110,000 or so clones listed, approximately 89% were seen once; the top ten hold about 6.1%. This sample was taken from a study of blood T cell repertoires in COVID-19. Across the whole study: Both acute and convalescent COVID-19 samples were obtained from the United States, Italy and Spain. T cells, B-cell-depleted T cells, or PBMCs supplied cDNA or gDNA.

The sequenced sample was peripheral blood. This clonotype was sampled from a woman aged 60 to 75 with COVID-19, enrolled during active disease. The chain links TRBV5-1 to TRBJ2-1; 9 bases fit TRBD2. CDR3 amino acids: CASSLRRGGLLVSYNEQFF. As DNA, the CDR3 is TGCGCCAGCAGCTTGCGGCGGGGGGGCCTTCTTGTGTCCTACAATGAGCAGTTCTTC.